This TCR beta chain stems from a study of T cells in Graves' hyperthyroidism and ophthalmopathy. Whole-study findings and limits: The model foresaw ophthalmopathy a median about 6.1 months prior to onset. Blood held most thyroid clonotypes expanded above 0.001 frequency.

Points on this clonotype: Its matching antigen is unknown.

Amplification of TCR beta CDR3 regions was performed using RNA transcripts as template. A set of HTBI primers served as the primers for a first-round RT-PCR of the TCR CDR3. TCRdb fed the multiplex PCR reads into MiXCR, producing one record per CDR3 protein. Of roughly 240,000 distinct CDR3 sequences listed, roughly 17% are singletons. V shed 3 bases, J shed 11 bases, and the junction held 5 bases outside the gene matches. CDR1 and CDR2 from the germline V gene are LGHDT and YNNKEL (reference sequence). The CDR3 spans 13 residues. A NOSPECS grade of at least 4, a Clinical Activity Score of at least 3 and duration under 3 months were recorded in ophthalmopathy patients. Each diagnosis was grounded in clinical symptoms, serum thyroxine and TRAb, thyroid ultrasound, and orbital computed tomography.

Sequences were obtained from blood. This chain connects TRBV3-1 to TRBJ1-1, with TRBD1 matching over 11 bases. The receptor was isolated from a woman aged 18-30 years with Graves' ophthalmopathy. In nucleotides, the CDR3 is TGTGCCAGCAGCCAGACCGGGACAGGGGGGGCTTTCTTT. It yields the protein CASSQTGTGGAFF.